The present TCR beta chain was sequenced within a study of Ad26.COV2.S vaccination and SARS-CoV-2 variants. Study information: Once or twice, 56 days apart, Ad26.COV2.S was delivered intramuscularly.

Trimming removed 2 bases at V and 0 bases at J, with 19 bases between. Germline lookup yields CDR1 MDHEN and CDR2 SYDVKM. The CDR3 totals 18 residues. Specified treatment: some 19 received Ad26.COV2.S at low or high dose, single or two shots; roughly 5 received placebo; per-sample allocation not given. The investigators took samples on day 63 after the first vaccine or placebo injection. Using immunoSEQ multiplex PCR, the repertoire was profiled, and TCRdb retains in-frame clones only, with some absent. The data contain hundreds of thousands of clones, approximately 90% of them seen just once; the ten biggest clones take up over 1.5%.

The material sequenced was peripheral blood, taken in a trial of Ad26.COV2.S vaccine versus placebo. The TCR sequence derives from a person aged 18-60 years who received the Ad26.COV2.S COVID-19 vaccine or a placebo. J is TRBJ1-1 and V is TRBV28; tentatively, D is TRBD1 (5 bases). DNA of the CDR3: TGTGCCAGCAGTTTAAAGAAACGATGGGGGGTCATGAACACTGAAGCTTTCTTT. Translation gives CASSLKKRWGVMNTEAFF.